These 22 T cell receptor beta chains came from one sample sequenced in a study of T cells in tumors after PD-1 blockade. Assay: immunoSEQ multiplex PCR; the TCRdb copy retains only in-frame clones and omits some. The profile shows roughly 15,000 clones, about 63% of them singletons. Source: tumor tissue, taken after anti-PD-1 treatment. Every receptor here comes from a human donor with cutaneous squamous cell carcinoma.

The rearrangement uses TRBV5-1 and TRBJ2-2, with 10 bases aligning to TRBD2. J gave up 4 bases and V 5 bases, and 17 bases lay outside the gene matches. Germline V gene sequence: CDR1 SGHRS, CDR2 YFSETQ. This CDR3 has 19 amino acids. The CDR3 region is CASRPTGPSGGLVTGELFF. As DNA, the CDR3 is TGCGCCAGCAGACCCACGGGGCCTAGCGGGGGCCTCGTCACCGGGGAGCTGTTTTTT.

This clone was recorded a few times. The rearrangement joins TRBV7-3 to TRBJ2-3; no firm D call. Germline V lookup: CDR1 SGHTA, CDR2 FQGTGA. V was clipped by 1 base and J by 1 base, with 9 bases between them. The CDR3 is made up of 15 amino acids. The CDR3 DNA is TGTGCCAGCAGCTTAAGTCCTTTGGGCACAGATACGCAGTATTTT. This encodes CASSLSPLGTDTQYF.

Concerning this clone: The junction differs from germline at one of its ends, possibly a read error. The chain has TRBV2 and TRBJ2-2; 7 bases line up with TRBD2. This CDR3 contains 15 residues. The V gene's germline CDR1 is SNHLY and CDR2 FYNNEI. The CDR3: CASNEASGNTGELFF. For the CDR3, the DNA is TGTGCCAGCAATGAAGCTAGCGGAAACACCGGGGAGCTGTTTTTT.

The J gene is TRBJ1-6, the V gene TRBV28; D might be TRBD1 (6 bases). This CDR3 has 15 residues. Germline V gene data show CDR1 as MDHEN and CDR2 as SYDVKM. V lost 3 bases, J lost 6 bases, and 12 bases lay in between. Here the CDR3 reads CASSLGAGSNSPLHF. CDR3 nucleotides: TGTGCCAGCAGTTTGGGGGCAGGGAGTAATTCACCCCTCCACTTT.

The rearrangement joins TRBV10-1 to TRBJ2-3, with 7 bases lining up with TRBD1. Germline lookup yields CDR1 WNHNN and CDR2 SYGVQD (reference sequence). J gave up 2 bases and V 8 bases, and 13 bases lay outside the gene matches. This CDR3 has 16 residues. In DNA form, the CDR3 reads TGCGCCAGCGGCGACAGGGTGGTTTGGGACACAGATACGCAGTATTTT. Its protein product is CASGDRVVWDTDTQYF.

J is TRBJ2-1 and V is TRBV6-5, with 13 bases lining up with TRBD2. This CDR3 is 15 amino acids long. Germline-derived CDR1 and CDR2 are MNHEY and SVGAGI. Trimming at V came to 9 bases and at J to 5 bases, leaving 7 bases not matched to a gene. CDR3 amino acids: CASNPGLAGNNEQFF. The CDR3 DNA is TGTGCCAGTAATCCGGGACTAGCGGGGAACAATGAGCAGTTCTTC.

This clone was observed a few times. The genes are TRBV6-6 and TRBJ1-2; D possibly corresponds to TRBD1 (6 bases). This CDR3 comprises 13 residues. In germline, CDR1 is MNHNY, CDR2 SVGAGI (reference sequence). The V gene lost 11 bases and the J gene lost 5 bases, with 18 bases spanning the gap. This CDR3 is CASRGGVGYGYTF. CDR3 in DNA: TGTGCCTCCCGAGGGGGGGTGGGGTATGGCTACACCTTC.

The rearrangement uses TRBV27 and TRBJ1-2; D is undetermined. The germline V gene has CDR1 MNHEY and CDR2 SMNVEV (reference sequence). The CDR3 runs to 13 residues. The germline V and J ends were trimmed by 0 bases and 2 bases, with 4 bases remaining between them. As DNA, the CDR3 is TGTGCCAGCAGTTTATCGGGGAACTATGGCTACACCTTC. Translation: CASSLSGNYGYTF.

The V gene is TRBV27, the J gene TRBJ1-4, with 7 bases aligning to TRBD1. This CDR3 has 17 residues. Germline assignment: CDR1 MNHEY and CDR2 SMNVEV (reference sequence). V was clipped by 1 base and J by 7 bases; unmatched bases: 12. CDR3 protein: CASSLFPRGQRGEKLFF. CDR3 nucleotide sequence: TGTGCCAGCAGTTTATTTCCCCGGGGACAGAGGGGTGAAAAACTGTTTTTT.

In this sample, this clone turned up a few times. The V gene is TRBV3-1 (or the pseudogene TRBV3-2), the J gene TRBJ2-2; TRBD2 aligns across 11 bases. Per the germline V gene, CDR1 is LGHDT and CDR2 is YNNKEL (reference sequence). V shed 5 bases and J 3 bases; nucleotides not matched to a gene: 2. The CDR3 loop spans 15 amino acids. The CDR3 here is CASSTGLADTGELFF. The DNA of the CDR3 is TGTGCCAGCAGCACGGGACTAGCGGACACCGGGGAGCTGTTTTTT.

The V gene is TRBV21-1, the J gene TRBJ1-5. TRBV21-1 is a pseudogene locus. The CDR3 sequence is 16 residues long. DNA for the CDR3: TGTGCCAGCAGCACCGTAGTCTGCCGGGGCCATCAGCCCCAGCATTTT. Protein sequence: CASSTVVCRGHQPQHF.

The table lists this clone with a count of one. The V call is TRBV10-3, the J call TRBJ2-5, with D perhaps matching TRBD2 (7 bases). Germline CDR1 and CDR2: ENHRY and SYGVKD. This CDR3 has 13 amino acids. The V and J ends lost 6 bases and 4 bases respectively, with 12 bases between them. CDR3 DNA sequence: TGTGCCATCAGGGAGGGGGGGGCAGAGACCCAGTACTTC. Protein: CAIREGGAETQYF.

The genes are TRBV4-2 and TRBJ2-2, with D maybe TRBD2 (5 bases). Trimming removed 1 base at V and 7 bases at J, with 10 bases between. Germline assignment: CDR1 LGHNA and CDR2 YNFKEQ. The CDR3 is 14 residues long. The CDR3 sequence is CASSQGLRGGELFF. The CDR3, as DNA: TGTGCCAGCAGCCAAGGGCTTCGGGGCGGGGAGCTGTTTTTT.

The chain employs TRBV2 and TRBJ1-3; D unclear. Germline V gene data show CDR1 as SNHLY and CDR2 as FYNNEI. The CDR3 has 14 amino acids. The V gene lost 4 bases and the J gene lost 2 bases, with 9 bases spanning the gap. The CDR3 DNA sequence: TGTGCCAGCAGTGTACTTCGGCCTGGAAACACCATATATTTT. This codes for CASSVLRPGNTIYF.

The chain recombines TRBV19 with TRBJ1-3, with TRBD1 as a possible D gene (5 bases). The CDR3 has 16 residues. CDR1 is LNHDA, CDR2 SQIVND, per germline (reference sequence). V dropped 3 bases and J dropped 0 bases, with 12 bases sitting between them. In DNA form, the CDR3 reads TGTGCCAGTAGTATGAAAGGGGATTACTCTGGAAACACCATATATTTT. Its protein is CASSMKGDYSGNTIYF.

V and J are TRBV7-2 and TRBJ2-3; TRBD2 matches 12 bases. J gave up 5 bases and V 5 bases, and 14 bases lay outside the gene matches. This CDR3 has 18 residues. Germline loops: CDR1 SGHTA, CDR2 FQGNSA. The CDR3 region is CASSIQMASGGAIDTQYF. The DNA of the CDR3 is TGTGCCAGCAGCATACAAATGGCTAGCGGGGGGGCCATAGATACGCAGTATTTT.

Within the sample, this clone is medium-sized. As DNA, the CDR3 is TGCGCCAGCAGCGCCCGACTAGCGGGACAGGACGAGCAGTACTTC. Its translation is CASSARLAGQDEQYF. The V call is TRBV5-1, the J call TRBJ2-7, with 11 positions matching TRBD2. The V gene's germline CDR1 is SGHRS and CDR2 YFSETQ. The CDR3 has 15 amino acids. J gave up 5 bases and V 4 bases, and 8 bases lay outside the gene matches.

V is TRBV6-5 and J is TRBJ2-7; the match to TRBD2 covers 12 bases. CDR1 and CDR2 (germline): MNHEY, SVGAGI. The J segment lost 5 bases and the V segment lost 6 bases, leaving 5 bases of the junction unmatched. The CDR3 spans 14 residues. The DNA for the CDR3 is TGTGCCAGCAGCGGACTAGCGGGGATAAACGAGCAGTACTTC. Protein: CASSGLAGINEQYF.

This clone was counted between two and nine times. The chain links TRBV7-2 to TRBJ1-1; tentative D call: TRBD1 (5 bases). In germline, CDR1 is SGHTA, CDR2 FQGNSA. There are 13 residues in the CDR3. V gave up 0 bases and J gave up 5 bases, with 7 bases separating them. DNA for the CDR3: TGTGCCAGCAGCTTAGCGACAGAGACTGAAGCTTTCTTT. Encoded protein: CASSLATETEAFF.

This chain connects TRBV6-5 to TRBJ1-1, with a tentative D call TRBD1 (6 bases). There are 16 residues in the CDR3. Germline CDR1 reads MNHEY; CDR2 reads SVGAGI. Trimming removed 2 bases from V and 3 bases from J, with 16 bases in between. The CDR3 DNA follows: TGTGCCAGCAGTTACGAAAGGCCGGGGGCTGACACTGAAGCTTTCTTT. Translation: CASSYERPGADTEAFF.

Here the CDR3 DNA reads TGTGCCAGCAGCCAGCCCTCTACTAGCGGGAGGGATACGCAGTATTTT. It translates to CASSQPSTSGRDTQYF. The rearrangement links TRBV14 to TRBJ2-3; 12 bases agree with TRBD2. After removal of 3 bases from V and 6 bases from J, the junction contained 7 bases not matched to a gene. This CDR3 is built from 16 residues. CDR1 and CDR2 (germline): SGHDN, FVKESK.

This chain uses TRBV6-2 or TRBV6-3 with TRBJ1-2; 9 bases match TRBD1. The V segment lost 0 bases and the J segment 4 bases; nucleotides outside the gene matches: 6. The CDR3 loop spans 16 amino acids. The germline V gene encodes CDR1 MNHEY and CDR2 SVGEGT. The CDR3 sequence: CASSYSGTGRSYGYTF. DNA of the CDR3: TGTGCCAGCAGTTACTCGGGGACAGGGCGTTCCTATGGCTACACCTTC.